Listed here is a single T cell receptor (beta chain). Its antigen is undetermined. The sample belongs to a study of cytomegalovirus exposure and HLA in healthy donors. The study's findings and limits: Later analysis revealed greater clonal expansion in HLA-associated TCR beta chains than in equally common others. A classifier reportedly called cytomegalovirus status with high sensitivity and specificity. For most subjects, TCR beta sequences were reported to predict HLA-A and HLA-B alleles with accuracy.

Primers included in the PCR were 60 Vbeta and 13 Jbeta primers. The method was immunoSEQ multiplex PCR; TCRdb's version includes in-frame clones alone and lacks a portion of them. The repertoire includes under 150,000 clones, roughly 88% of them detected once, and approximately 2.4% sits in the top ten. Trimming took 2 bases from V and 2 from J; bases not matched to a gene: 12. This CDR3 comprises 17 residues. Germline loops: CDR1 SGDLS, CDR2 YYNGEE. Source material: PBMCs. V gene TRBV9 combines with J gene TRBJ2-5, with 7 bases aligning to TRBD2. The source is a man aged 50-60 years in good health and CMV-seronegative. DNA of the CDR3: TGTGCCAGCAGCGTCTCCCCCCAAGCGGGGTCGCAAGAGACCCAGTACTTC. Protein product: CASSVSPQAGSQETQYF.